This TCR beta chain was profiled in a study of cytomegalovirus exposure and HLA in healthy donors. Notes on the study in general: In a later analysis, V- and J-gene trimming of beta chains associated with a DCLRE1C missense variant, replicated independently.

In this sample, this clone turned up once. Its antigen is unidentified. 13 Jbeta primers and 60 Vbeta primers were used for the PCR. Repertoires were generated with immunoSEQ multiplex PCR, while TCRdb's copy carries only in-frame clones and drops some. This sample yields about 230,000 clones, of which more than 60% are seen a single time; 2.5% to 3.5% belongs to the top ten. CDR1 SGHRS and CDR2 YFSETQ come from the germline V gene. V lost 4 bases, J lost 2 bases, and 16 bases lay in between. This CDR3 has 17 residues. The TCR sequence derives from an older woman in good health and CMV-seropositive. Material for sequencing was PBMCs. V and J are TRBV5-1 and TRBJ2-6; tentatively, D is TRBD1 (7 bases). The CDR3 DNA is TGCGCCAGCAGCGGGGGGACAGACCCTGCTGGGGCCAACGTCCTGACTTTC. Amino acid sequence: CASSGGTDPAGANVLTF.